Listed here are 3 T cell receptor beta chains from one sample, sequenced in a study of T cell responses to AZD1222 COVID-19 vaccine. Assay used: immunoSEQ multiplex PCR; TCRdb lists only in-frame clones, some missing. Here the sample spans 150,000 or so clones, approximately 89% being singletons. The sequencing used peripheral blood, collected 28 days after the second AZD1222 dose. The receptors shown here come from an adult who received the AZD1222 COVID-19 vaccine.

The rearrangement joins TRBV6-6 to TRBJ1-5; the match to TRBD1 covers 7 bases. The CDR3 extends over 16 amino acids. Per germline, CDR1 MNHNY and CDR2 SVGAGI (reference sequence). After removal of 5 bases from V and 1 base from J, the junction contained 8 bases not matched to a gene. CDR3 protein: CASSPPGQTSNQPQHF. DNA for the CDR3: TGTGCCAGCAGTCCTCCGGGACAGACAAGCAATCAGCCCCAGCATTTT.

J is TRBJ1-3 and V is TRBV10-3; D is undetermined. Trimming shortened V by 6 bases and J by 0 bases, and 12 bases separated the two germline ends. The CDR3 runs 15 residues. Germline CDR1 is ENHRY and CDR2 is SYGVKD. CDR3 protein: CAISQFGSSGNTIYF. Written as DNA, the CDR3 is TGTGCCATCAGCCAATTTGGCTCCTCTGGAAACACCATATATTTT.

J is TRBJ2-1 and V is TRBV24-1; D perhaps matches TRBD1 (5 bases). The germline gives CDR1 KGHDR, CDR2 SFDVKD. This CDR3 contains 14 residues. V lost 3 bases, J lost 5 bases, and 10 bases lay in between. CDR3 sequence reads: CATSDPGSDNEQFF. The CDR3 coding sequence is TGTGCCACCAGTGATCCAGGGTCTGACAATGAGCAGTTCTTC.